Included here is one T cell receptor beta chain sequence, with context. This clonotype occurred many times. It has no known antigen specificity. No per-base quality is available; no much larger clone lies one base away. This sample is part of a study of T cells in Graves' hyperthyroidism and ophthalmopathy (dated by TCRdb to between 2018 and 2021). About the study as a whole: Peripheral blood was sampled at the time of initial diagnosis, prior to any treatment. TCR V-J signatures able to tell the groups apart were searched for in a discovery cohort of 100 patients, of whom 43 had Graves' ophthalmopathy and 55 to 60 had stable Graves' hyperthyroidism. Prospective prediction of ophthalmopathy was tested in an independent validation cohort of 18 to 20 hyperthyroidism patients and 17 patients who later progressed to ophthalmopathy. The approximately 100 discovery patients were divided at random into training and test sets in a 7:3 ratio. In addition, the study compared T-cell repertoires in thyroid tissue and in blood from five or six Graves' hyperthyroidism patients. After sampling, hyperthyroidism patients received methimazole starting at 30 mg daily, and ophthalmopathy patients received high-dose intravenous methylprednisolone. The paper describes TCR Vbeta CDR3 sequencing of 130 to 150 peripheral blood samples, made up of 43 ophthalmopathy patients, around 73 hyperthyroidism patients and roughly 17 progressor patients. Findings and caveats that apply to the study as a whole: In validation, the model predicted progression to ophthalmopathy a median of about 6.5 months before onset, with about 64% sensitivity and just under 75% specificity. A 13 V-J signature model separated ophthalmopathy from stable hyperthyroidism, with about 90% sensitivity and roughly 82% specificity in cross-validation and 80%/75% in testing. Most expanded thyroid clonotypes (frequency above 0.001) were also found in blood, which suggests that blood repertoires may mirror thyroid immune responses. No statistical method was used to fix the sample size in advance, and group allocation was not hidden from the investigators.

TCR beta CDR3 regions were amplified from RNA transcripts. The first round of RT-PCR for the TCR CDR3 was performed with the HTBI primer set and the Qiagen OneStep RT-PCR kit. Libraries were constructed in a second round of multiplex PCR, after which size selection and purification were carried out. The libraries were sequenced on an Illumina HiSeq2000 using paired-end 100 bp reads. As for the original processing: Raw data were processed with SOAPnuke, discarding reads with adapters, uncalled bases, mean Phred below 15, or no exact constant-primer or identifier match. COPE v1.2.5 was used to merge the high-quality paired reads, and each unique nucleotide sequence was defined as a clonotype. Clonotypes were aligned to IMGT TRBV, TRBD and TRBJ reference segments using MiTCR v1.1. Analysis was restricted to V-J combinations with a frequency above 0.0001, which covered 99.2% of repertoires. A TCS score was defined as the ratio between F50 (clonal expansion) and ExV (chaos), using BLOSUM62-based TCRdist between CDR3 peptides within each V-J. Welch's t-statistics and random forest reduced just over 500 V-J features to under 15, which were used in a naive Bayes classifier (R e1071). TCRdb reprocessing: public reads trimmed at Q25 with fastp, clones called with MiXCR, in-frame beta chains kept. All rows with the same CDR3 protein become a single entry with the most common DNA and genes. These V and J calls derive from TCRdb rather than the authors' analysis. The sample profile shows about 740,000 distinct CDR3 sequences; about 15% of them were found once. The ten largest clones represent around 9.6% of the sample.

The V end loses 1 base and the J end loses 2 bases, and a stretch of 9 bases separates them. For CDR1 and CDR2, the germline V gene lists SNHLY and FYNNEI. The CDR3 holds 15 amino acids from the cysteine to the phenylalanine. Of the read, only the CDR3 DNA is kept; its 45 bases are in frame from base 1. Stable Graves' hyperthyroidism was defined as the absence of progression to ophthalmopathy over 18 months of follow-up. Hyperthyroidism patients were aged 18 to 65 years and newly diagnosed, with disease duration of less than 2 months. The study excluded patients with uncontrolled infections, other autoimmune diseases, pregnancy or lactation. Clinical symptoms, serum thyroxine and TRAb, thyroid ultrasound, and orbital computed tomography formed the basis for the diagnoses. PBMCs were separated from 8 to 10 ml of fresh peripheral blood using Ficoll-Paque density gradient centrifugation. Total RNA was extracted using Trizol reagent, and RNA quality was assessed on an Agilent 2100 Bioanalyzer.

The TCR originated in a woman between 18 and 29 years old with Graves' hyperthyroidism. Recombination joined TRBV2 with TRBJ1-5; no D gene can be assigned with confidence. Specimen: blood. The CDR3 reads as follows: CASSEEGLGNQPQHF. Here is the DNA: TGTGCCAGCAGTGAAGAAGGGCTTGGCAATCAGCCCCAGCATTTT.